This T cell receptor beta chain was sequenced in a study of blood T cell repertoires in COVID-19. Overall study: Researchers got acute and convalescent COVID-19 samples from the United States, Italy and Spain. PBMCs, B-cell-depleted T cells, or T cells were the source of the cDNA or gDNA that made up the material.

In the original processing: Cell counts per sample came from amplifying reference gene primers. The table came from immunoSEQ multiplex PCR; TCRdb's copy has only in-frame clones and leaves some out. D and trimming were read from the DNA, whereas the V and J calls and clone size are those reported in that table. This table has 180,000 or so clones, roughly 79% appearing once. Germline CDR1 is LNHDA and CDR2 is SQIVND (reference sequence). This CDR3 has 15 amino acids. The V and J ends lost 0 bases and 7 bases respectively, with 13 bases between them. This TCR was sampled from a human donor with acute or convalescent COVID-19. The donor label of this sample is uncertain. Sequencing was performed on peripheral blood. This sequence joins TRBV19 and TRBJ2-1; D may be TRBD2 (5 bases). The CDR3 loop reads CASSIETGWRNEQFF. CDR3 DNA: TGTGCCAGTAGTATAGAAACGGGATGGAGGAATGAGCAGTTCTTC.